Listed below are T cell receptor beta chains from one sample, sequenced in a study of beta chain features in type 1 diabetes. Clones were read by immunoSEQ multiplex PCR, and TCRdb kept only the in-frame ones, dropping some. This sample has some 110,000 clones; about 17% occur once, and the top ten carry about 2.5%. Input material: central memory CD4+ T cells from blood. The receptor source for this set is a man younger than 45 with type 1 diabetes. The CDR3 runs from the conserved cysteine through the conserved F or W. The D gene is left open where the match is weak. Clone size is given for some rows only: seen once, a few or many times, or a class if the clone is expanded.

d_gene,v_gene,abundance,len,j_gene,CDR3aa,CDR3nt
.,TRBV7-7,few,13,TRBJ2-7,CASSWAFDYEQYF,TGTGCTAGCAGCTGGGCCTTCGACTACGAGCAGTACTTC
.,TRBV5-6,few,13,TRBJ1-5,CASSLTGGQPQHF,TGTGCCAGCAGCTTAACGGGAGGACAGCCCCAGCATTTT
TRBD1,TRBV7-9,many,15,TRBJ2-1,CASSLGQGYYNEQFF,TGTGCCAGCAGCTTGGGACAGGGCTACTACAATGAGCAGTTCTTC
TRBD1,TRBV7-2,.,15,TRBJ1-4,CASRLQGQGGEKLFF,TGTGCCAGCAGGCTACAGGGACAGGGTGGTGAAAAACTGTTTTTT
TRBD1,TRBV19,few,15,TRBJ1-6,CASSTGTAVGRALHF,TGTGCCAGTAGTACCGGGACAGCCGTTGGGAGGGCCCTCCACTTT
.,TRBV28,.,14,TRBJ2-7,CASSTPQGGYEQYF,TGTGCCAGCAGTACCCCCCAGGGTGGCTACGAGCAGTACTTC
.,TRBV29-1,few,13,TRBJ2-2,CSATGQATGELFF,TGCAGCGCTACGGGACAAGCTACCGGGGAGCTGTTTTTT
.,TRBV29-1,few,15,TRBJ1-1,CSVSSLVWGNTEAFF,TGCAGCGTTTCAAGCCTCGTTTGGGGGAACACTGAAGCTTTCTTT
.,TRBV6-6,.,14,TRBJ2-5,CASRSYGVQETQYF,TGTGCCAGCAGAAGTTATGGGGTCCAAGAGACCCAGTACTTC
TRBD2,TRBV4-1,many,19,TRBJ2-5,CASSQDRLAGGRPRETQYF,TGCGCCAGCAGCCAAGATCGGCTAGCGGGGGGGAGGCCTCGGGAGACCCAGTACTTC
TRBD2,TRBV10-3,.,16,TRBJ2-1,CAISPGLAGDYNEQFF,TGTGCCATCAGTCCTGGACTAGCGGGCGACTACAATGAGCAGTTCTTC
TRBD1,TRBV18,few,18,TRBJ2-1,CASSPANHRGRSYNEQFF,TGTGCCAGCTCACCGGCCAACCACAGGGGGCGATCCTACAATGAGCAGTTCTTC
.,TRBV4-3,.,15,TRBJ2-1,CASSQSPTGYNEQFF,TGCGCCAGCAGCCAATCGCCCACGGGGTACAATGAGCAGTTCTTC
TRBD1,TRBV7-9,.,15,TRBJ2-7,CASSNPRDSPYEQYF,TGTGCCAGCAGCAACCCCCGGGACAGCCCCTACGAGCAGTACTTC
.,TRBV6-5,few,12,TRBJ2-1,CASISNYNEQFF,TGTGCCAGCATAAGTAACTACAATGAGCAGTTCTTC
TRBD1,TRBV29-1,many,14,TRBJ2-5,CSARPRQGQETQYF,TGCAGCGCTCGCCCGAGACAGGGACAAGAGACCCAGTACTTC
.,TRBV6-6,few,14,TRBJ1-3,CASSYSDSGNTIYF,TGTGCCAGCAGTTACTCCGACTCTGGAAACACCATATATTTT
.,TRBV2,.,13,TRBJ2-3,CASSAQGTDTQYF,TGTGCCAGCAGTGCCCAGGGAACAGATACGCAGTATTTT
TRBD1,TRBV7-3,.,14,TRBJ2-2,CASSDGQEAGELFF,TGTGCCAGCAGCGACGGACAGGAGGCCGGGGAGCTGTTTTTT
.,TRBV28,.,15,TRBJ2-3,CASSLGGLGTDTQYF,TGTGCCAGCAGTTTAGGAGGCTTAGGCACAGATACGCAGTATTTT
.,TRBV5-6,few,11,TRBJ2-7,CASMKGAEQYF,TGTGCCAGCATGAAGGGCGCCGAGCAGTACTTC
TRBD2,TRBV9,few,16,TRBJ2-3,CASSEERGVGPDTQYF,TGTGCCAGCAGCGAAGAGCGGGGGGTGGGCCCAGATACGCAGTATTTT
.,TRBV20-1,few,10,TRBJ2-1,CSVQGNEQFF,TGCAGTGTACAAGGCAATGAGCAGTTCTTC
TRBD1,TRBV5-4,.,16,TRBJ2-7,CASSQVIKTGAYEQYF,TGTGCCAGCAGCCAAGTCATTAAGACAGGGGCCTACGAGCAGTACTTC